This TCR beta chain was obtained from a study of blood T cell repertoires in COVID-19. For the study at large: Both acute and convalescent COVID-19 samples were obtained from the United States, Italy and Spain.

Original analysis: Estimated nucleated cell counts came from reference gene primer amplification. Repertoires were generated with immunoSEQ multiplex PCR, while TCRdb's copy carries only in-frame clones and drops some. For V, J and clone size, that table is used; D and trimming come from the DNA. The profile shows around 340,000 clones, approximately 91% of them singletons. Losses at the gene ends were 3 bases for V and 6 bases for J; bases not matched to a gene: 5. The length of the CDR3 is 14 residues. Germline V gene data show CDR1 as LNHDA and CDR2 as SQIVND (reference sequence). The source material was PBMCs or T cells enriched from blood (not recorded which). This receptor was obtained from a woman aged 25 to 39 who had been exposed to COVID-19. The chain has TRBV19 and TRBJ1-2, with 9 bases fitting TRBD1. The DNA of the CDR3 is TGTGCCAGTAGTATTACGGGGACAGGGAATGGCTACACCTTC. Translated, it gives CASSITGTGNGYTF.